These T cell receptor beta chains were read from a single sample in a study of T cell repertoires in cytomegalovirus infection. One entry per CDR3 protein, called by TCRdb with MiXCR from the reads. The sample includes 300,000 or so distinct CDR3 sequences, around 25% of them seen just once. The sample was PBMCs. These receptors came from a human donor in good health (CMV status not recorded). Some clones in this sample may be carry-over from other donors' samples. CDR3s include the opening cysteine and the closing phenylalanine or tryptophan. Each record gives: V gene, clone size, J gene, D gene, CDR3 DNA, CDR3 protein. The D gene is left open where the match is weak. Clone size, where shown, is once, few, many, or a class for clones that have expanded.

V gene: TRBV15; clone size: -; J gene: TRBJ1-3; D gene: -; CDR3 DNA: TGTGCCACCAGCACCTCGCGGAGCTCTGGAAACACCATATATTTT; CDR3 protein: CATSTSRSSGNTIYF
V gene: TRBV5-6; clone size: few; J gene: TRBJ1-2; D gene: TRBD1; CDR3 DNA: TGTGCCAGCAGCTATCCGGGACAGGGGGCTGGCTACACCTTC; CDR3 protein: CASSYPGQGAGYTF
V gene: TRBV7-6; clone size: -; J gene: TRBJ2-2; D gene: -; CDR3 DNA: TGTGCCAGCAGCTCCGGAACCGGGGAGCTGTTTTTT; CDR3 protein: CASSSGTGELFF
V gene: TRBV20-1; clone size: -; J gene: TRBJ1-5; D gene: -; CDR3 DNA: TGCAGTGCTATCGGCAGGGCGGTTCAGCCCCAGCATTTT; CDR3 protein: CSAIGRAVQPQHF
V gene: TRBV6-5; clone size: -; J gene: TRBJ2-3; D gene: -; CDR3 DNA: TGTGCCAGCAGTTACTCGGCGTCGGGGAGTGGAGGGGCAGATACGCAGTATTTT; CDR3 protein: CASSYSASGSGGADTQYF
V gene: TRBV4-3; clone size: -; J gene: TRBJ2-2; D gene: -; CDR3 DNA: TGCGCCAGCAGCCTGGGGTACGGCACCGGGGAGCTGTTTTTT; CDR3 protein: CASSLGYGTGELFF
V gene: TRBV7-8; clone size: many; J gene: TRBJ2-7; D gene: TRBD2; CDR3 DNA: TGTGCCAGCAGCTTCACGACTAGCGGGAGAGGGATGAGCTCCTACGAGCAGTACTTC; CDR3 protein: CASSFTTSGRGMSSYEQYF
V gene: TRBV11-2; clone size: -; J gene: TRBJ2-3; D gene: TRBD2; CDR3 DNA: TGTGCCAGCAGCTTAGCACTCCTAGCGGGGGGGACAGATACGCAGTATTTT; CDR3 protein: CASSLALLAGGTDTQYF
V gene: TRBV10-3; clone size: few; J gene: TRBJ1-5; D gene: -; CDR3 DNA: TGTGCCATCAGCGCCCGGGACAATAATCAGCCCCAGCATTTT; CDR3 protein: CAISARDNNQPQHF
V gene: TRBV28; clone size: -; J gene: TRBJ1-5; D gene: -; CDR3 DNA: TGTGCCAGCAGGGACAGCTATCAGCCCCAGCATTTT; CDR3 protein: CASRDSYQPQHF
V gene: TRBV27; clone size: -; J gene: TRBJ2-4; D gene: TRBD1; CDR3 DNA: TGTGCCAGCAGTTTAATACAGGGGGTCCCGGCCAAAAACATTCAGTACTTC; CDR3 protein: CASSLIQGVPAKNIQYF
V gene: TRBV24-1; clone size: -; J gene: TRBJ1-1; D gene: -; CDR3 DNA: TGTGCCACCAGTGACTTATTTGAAGTACTGCTAATTCCCATGAACACTGAAGCTTTCTTT; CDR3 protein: CATSDLFEVLLIPMNTEAFF